These 27 T cell receptor beta chains originate from one sample sequenced in a study of blood T cell repertoires in COVID-19. Here immunoSEQ multiplex PCR was the method, and the copy in TCRdb shows in-frame clones only, minus some. The table shows 150,000 to 200,000 clones, with about 85% occurring only once. The sequenced material came from peripheral blood. These receptors were obtained from a man in his sixties with acute or convalescent COVID-19.

This clone was seen a few times. V gene TRBV5-1 combines with J gene TRBJ2-5, with 8 bases matching TRBD1. This CDR3 spans 12 amino acids. Looked up from germline, CDR1 is SGHRS and CDR2 is YFSETQ. V gave up 10 bases and J gave up 2 bases; unmatched junction bases: 4. CDR3 in amino acids: CAGGQGQETQYF. The DNA for the CDR3 is TGCGCCGGCGGACAGGGTCAAGAGACCCAGTACTTC.

The V gene is TRBV19, the J gene TRBJ2-2; D is perhaps TRBD1 (5 bases). Looked up from germline, CDR1 is LNHDA and CDR2 is SQIVND (reference sequence). The CDR3 loop spans 15 amino acids. Deletions cut 4 bases from V and 5 bases from J, with 14 bases between. DNA of the CDR3: TGTGCCAGTAGTAAAAGGGGTACAAAAACCGGGGAGCTGTTTTTT. It is translated as CASSKRGTKTGELFF. Using reference TRBV19 and TRBJ2-2 for the parts outside the CDR3, the full variable domain is DGGITQSPKYLFRKEGQNVTLSCEQNLNHDAMYWYRQDPGQGLRLIYYSQIVNDFQKGDIAEGYSVSREKKESFPLTVTSAQKNPTAFYLCASSKRGTKTGELFFGEGSRLTVL.

This sequence joins TRBV9 and TRBJ1-6, with no clear D. This CDR3 has 14 amino acids. Germline CDR1 reads SGDLS; CDR2 reads YYNGEE. The V end was cut by 1 base, the J end by 10 bases, with 12 bases between. The CDR3 sequence: CASSVQTGESPLHF. The CDR3 DNA sequence: TGTGCCAGCAGCGTACAGACGGGAGAATCACCCCTCCACTTT.

This rearrangement joins TRBV27 to TRBJ1-1, with TRBD1 as a possible D gene (5 bases). CDR3 length: 16 residues. The ends were cut back, 3 bases at V and 1 base at J, with 15 bases in the middle. Germline loops: CDR1 MNHEY, CDR2 SMNVEV (reference sequence). CDR3 region: CASSLTVKSRNTEAFF. Written as DNA, the CDR3 is TGTGCCAGCAGTTTGACAGTCAAGTCACGGAACACTGAAGCTTTCTTT.

V usage is TRBV6-5 and J usage is TRBJ2-7, with 8 positions matching TRBD2. V lost 9 bases to trimming and J lost 4 bases; unmatched junction nucleotides: 14. This CDR3 spans 15 amino acids. CDR1 is MNHEY, CDR2 SVGAGI, per germline. CDR3 residues: CASRPGLDGPYEQYV. DNA of the CDR3: TGTGCCAGTAGGCCGGGACTAGATGGGCCATACGAGCAGTACGTC.

The V call is TRBV4-1, the J call TRBJ1-1; no clear D gene. The CDR3 length is 14 residues. Trimming took 1 base from V and 0 from J, leaving 6 bases between them. CDR1 is MGHRA and CDR2 is YSYEKL in the germline V gene. The CDR3 protein is CASSQGRMNTEAFF. The CDR3, as DNA: TGCGCCAGCAGCCAAGGCAGGATGAACACTGAAGCTTTCTTT.

The genes are TRBV7-9 and TRBJ1-2; D not resolved. CDR1 and CDR2 from the germline V gene are SEHNR and FQNEAQ (reference sequence). The CDR3 contains 15 residues. V was pared by 4 bases and J by 0 bases, with 12 bases between. The CDR3 reads CASSSHSGSNYGYTF. The CDR3 region has the DNA TGTGCCAGCAGCTCGCACTCAGGATCTAACTATGGCTACACCTTC.

V is TRBV7-9 and J is TRBJ2-2; 9 nucleotides line up with TRBD2. Unmatched junction bases numbered 13, after V lost 5 bases and J lost 0 bases. The CDR3 length is 19 residues. CDR1 is SEHNR, CDR2 FQNEAQ, per germline (reference sequence). The CDR3 bases are TGTGCCAGCAGCGTACTGAGCGGGGGGCCCCCCCCGAACACCGGGGAGCTGTTTTTT. Its protein is CASSVLSGGPPPNTGELFF. The variable domain in full, with the rest retrieved from reference TRBV7-9 and TRBJ2-2, is DTGVSQNPRHKITKRGQNVTFRCDPISEHNRLYWYRQTLGQGPEFLTYFQNEAQLEKSRLLSDRFSAERPKGSFSTLEIQRTEQGDSAMYLCASSVLSGGPPPNTGELFFGEGSRLTVL.

The chain joins TRBV5-4 to TRBJ1-2; tentative D call: TRBD1 (5 bases). V lost 4 bases and J 0 bases, leaving 13 bases between the germline ends. This CDR3 comprises 15 residues. Germline V gives CDR1 SGHNT, CDR2 YYREEE (reference sequence). The CDR3 DNA is TGTGCCAGCAGCCCCCGACAGCAGACTAACTATGGCTACACCTTC. Translation: CASSPRQQTNYGYTF.

This clone was seen more than once but under ten times. The V call is TRBV30, the J call TRBJ1-6, with 7 bases lining up with TRBD1. The CDR3 is 14 residues long. Germline V gene sequence: CDR1 GTSNPN, CDR2 SVGIG (reference sequence). V lost 5 bases and J lost 7; bases outside the gene matches: 8. CDR3 amino acids: CAWQTGTENSPLHF. DNA of the CDR3: TGTGCCTGGCAAACCGGGACAGAGAATTCACCCCTCCACTTT.

V is TRBV12-3 or TRBV12-4 and J is TRBJ1-2; 10 nucleotides match TRBD1. The CDR3 runs to 13 residues. V trimming: 6 bases; J trimming: 4 bases; junction bases outside the gene matches: 2. This CDR3 reads CASSRQGAYGYTF. The CDR3 DNA is TGTGCCAGCAGCAGACAGGGGGCCTATGGCTACACCTTC.

This chain connects TRBV2 to TRBJ1-2; 7 bases line up with TRBD1. Looked up from germline, CDR1 is SNHLY and CDR2 is FYNNEI. CDR3 size: 14 residues. V lost 3 bases and J lost 11; bases outside the gene matches: 12. The DNA of the CDR3 is TGTGCCAGCAGTGATAAGGGACAGCCCAAAGTTTACACCTTC. It codes for CASSDKGQPKVYTF.

The V call is TRBV11-3, the J call TRBJ2-5; D unresolved. V was pared by 2 bases and J by 2 bases, with 9 bases between. CDR1 SGHNT and CDR2 YENEEA come from the germline V gene. The CDR3 loop spans 14 amino acids. This CDR3 is CASSLMAGQETQYF. The CDR3 region has the DNA TGTGCCAGCAGCTTAATGGCAGGTCAAGAGACCCAGTACTTC.

The chain couples TRBV27 to TRBJ2-1; 13 positions match TRBD2. V gave up 6 bases and J gave up 1 base; unmatched junction bases: 12. Per germline, CDR1 MNHEY and CDR2 SMNVEV (reference sequence). The CDR3 is 19 residues long. The CDR3 DNA reads TGTGCCAGCAGAACGAGACTAGCGGGAGGTCCTAGTTCCTACAATGAGCAGTTCTTC. Translating it yields CASRTRLAGGPSSYNEQFF.

V is TRBV27 and J is TRBJ1-4; 11 nucleotides align to TRBD1. Trimming removed 5 bases from V and 7 bases from J; junction bases left unmatched: 6. The CDR3 is 15 amino acids. Germline-derived CDR1 and CDR2 are MNHEY and SMNVEV (reference sequence). The CDR3 nucleotides read TGTGCCAGCAGTCCCAGGACAGGGGGCCCTGAAAAACTGTTTTTT. Its translation: CASSPRTGGPEKLFF.

The J gene is TRBJ1-1, the V gene TRBV6-5, with 7 bases matching TRBD1. CDR1 MNHEY and CDR2 SVGAGI come from the germline V gene. The CDR3 covers 14 residues. V lost 6 bases, J lost 6 bases, and 10 bases stayed unmatched. CDR3 DNA: TGTGCCAGCAGCCCCCGGGACAGATCTTCTGAAGCTTTCTTT. Amino acid sequence: CASSPRDRSSEAFF.

The chain has TRBV11-3 and TRBJ1-1; TRBD1 matches at 10 bases. Losses at the gene ends were 5 bases for V and 1 base for J; bases not matched to a gene: 10. CDR3 size: 17 residues. Germline assignment: CDR1 SGHNT and CDR2 YENEEA. DNA for the CDR3: TGTGCCAGCAGCCCGACAGGGGGCAGCGGATGGAACACTGAAGCTTTCTTT. Its translation: CASSPTGGSGWNTEAFF.

This clone has only one observation. The rearrangement joins TRBV2 to TRBJ1-3; D gene ambiguous. The CDR3 contains 12 residues. The V and J ends lost 3 bases and 4 bases respectively, with 4 bases between them. Germline V gene sequence: CDR1 SNHLY, CDR2 FYNNEI. CDR3 in amino acids: CASSDRGNTIYF. CDR3 in DNA: TGTGCCAGCAGTGACAGAGGAAACACCATATATTTT.

The genes are TRBV6-6 and TRBJ2-6, with D perhaps TRBD1 (6 bases). V gave up 5 bases and J gave up 0 bases, with 8 bases separating them. The CDR3 is 15 amino acids. Germline lookup yields CDR1 MNHNY and CDR2 SVGAGI (reference sequence). For the CDR3, the DNA is TGTGCCAGCAGTCTAGGGGGCTCTGGGGCCAACGTCCTGACTTTC. Protein product: CASSLGGSGANVLTF.

This chain connects TRBV19 to TRBJ2-5; D is undetermined. V was trimmed by 2 bases and J by 4 bases, leaving 8 bases between them. This CDR3 spans 13 amino acids. The germline gives CDR1 LNHDA, CDR2 SQIVND (reference sequence). Here the CDR3 reads CASSILGTETQYF. CDR3 DNA sequence: TGTGCCAGTAGTATACTTGGCACAGAGACCCAGTACTTC.

The chain has TRBV5-1 and TRBJ2-6; TRBD1 agrees at 11 bases. The CDR3 is made up of 17 amino acids. Losses at the gene ends were 3 bases for V and 3 bases for J; bases not matched to a gene: 5. Germline CDR1 is SGHRS and CDR2 is YFSETQ. The CDR3: CASSYGQGAHGANVLTF. The CDR3 DNA reads as TGCGCCAGCAGCTATGGACAGGGGGCGCATGGGGCCAACGTCCTGACTTTC.

The gene calls are TRBV11-3 and TRBJ2-2; 8 positions agree with TRBD2. The CDR3 length is 16 residues. Trimming removed 2 bases from V and 1 base from J; junction bases left unmatched: 3. The germline V gene encodes CDR1 SGHNT and CDR2 YENEEA. CDR3 residues: CASSLRLARNTGELFF. Here the CDR3 DNA reads TGTGCCAGCAGCTTAAGACTAGCGCGGAACACCGGGGAGCTGTTTTTT. Together with reference TRBV11-3 and TRBJ2-2, the CDR3 gives the full variable domain: EAGVVQSPRYKIIEKKQPVAFWCNPISGHNTLYWYLQNLGQGPELLIRYENEEAVDDSQLPKDRFSAERLKGVDSTLKIQPAELGDSAVYLCASSLRLARNTGELFFGEGSRLTVL.

This clone was seen only a few times. V is TRBV6-1 and J is TRBJ1-6; 7 nucleotides align to TRBD1. Germline V gene sequence: CDR1 MNHNS, CDR2 SASEGT. The length of the CDR3 is 15 residues. With 1 base clipped from V and 9 bases from J, the junction kept 6 bases outside the gene matches. CDR3 DNA sequence: TGTGCCAGCAGTGAAGTAGGACAGGCCCTTTCACCCCTCCACTTT. Its protein product is CASSEVGQALSPLHF.

For this clone: A much bigger clone sits one base away, suggesting this may be a read error. The same CDR3 is also encoded by other DNA sequences in this sample. The CDR3 nucleotides are TGTGCCAGCAGTCCAGGAGGCTACGAGCAGTACTTC. Its translation is CASSPGGYEQYF. The chain is built from TRBV27 and TRBJ2-7, with D tentatively TRBD2 (5 bases). Germline V gene data show CDR1 as MNHEY and CDR2 as SMNVEV (reference sequence). V lost 5 bases, J lost 3 bases, and 8 bases lay in between. The CDR3 length is 12 residues.

V and J are TRBV9 and TRBJ2-1; 9 nucleotides agree with TRBD1. There are 17 residues in the CDR3. V lost 7 bases to trimming and J lost 5 bases; unmatched junction nucleotides: 16. Looked up from germline, CDR1 is SGDLS and CDR2 is YYNGEE. DNA for the CDR3: TGTGCCAGCGCTCTCATCTCCGGGACAGGGCGCGACAATGAGCAGTTCTTC. Its protein is CASALISGTGRDNEQFF.

V is TRBV9 and J is TRBJ1-1; 8 bases line up with TRBD1. With 1 base clipped from V and 0 bases from J, the junction kept 14 bases outside the gene matches. The length of the CDR3 is 19 residues. The germline CDR1 and CDR2 sequences are SGDLS and YYNGEE. Here the CDR3 reads CASSVIPRAGGLMNTEAFF. The CDR3 nucleotides are TGTGCCAGCAGCGTAATTCCCCGGGCAGGGGGCTTGATGAACACTGAAGCTTTCTTT.

The gene calls are TRBV5-6 and TRBJ1-6; 7 bases match TRBD1. The CDR3 runs to 16 residues. The V and J ends lost 3 bases and 14 bases, in that order; junction bases with no gene match: 17. The germline gives CDR1 SGHDT, CDR2 YYEEEE. CDR3 coding DNA: TGTGCCAGCAGCTCCAATATTCAGGGGGGAGGAATGACCCTCCACTTT. This sequence encodes CASSSNIQGGGMTLHF.